This is a list of T cell receptor beta chains from one sample in a study of CD8 T cells in Susac syndrome. Via MiXCR, TCRdb re-called the immunoSEQ multiplex PCR reads, giving one row per CDR3 protein. The data show fewer than 200,000 distinct CDR3 sequences, 90% to 95% seen once. Sequencing was carried out using CD4+ T cells from PBMCs. These receptors were obtained from a human donor with Susac syndrome. Both conserved end residues are part of each CDR3. The D gene is left open where the match is weak. Expanded clones get a size class; other rows say once, few or many, or leave the size out.

v_call	d_call	clone_size	j_call	cdr3_aa	cdr3_nt
TRBV29-1	TRBD2	NA	TRBJ2-3	CSVEGEPGGGTDTQYF	TGCAGCGTTGAAGGGGAGCCGGGGGGAGGCACAGATACGCAGTATTTT
TRBV6-5	TRBD1	NA	TRBJ2-1	CASRYRGPPDEQFF	TGTGCCAGCAGGTACAGGGGCCCCCCCGATGAGCAGTTCTTC
TRBV2	NA	NA	TRBJ2-1	CASSDDYNEQFF	TGTGCCAGCAGCGACGACTACAATGAGCAGTTCTTC
TRBV19	NA	NA	TRBJ1-4	CASSKRALEKLFF	TGTGCCAGTAGTAAAAGGGCACTCGAAAAACTGTTTTTT
TRBV3-1	NA	NA	TRBJ2-3	CASSQGRGTQYF	TGTGCCAGCAGCCAAGGCAGAGGTACGCAGTATTTT
TRBV29-1	NA	few	TRBJ1-1	CSVDSKNTEAFF	TGCAGCGTTGATTCAAAGAACACTGAAGCTTTCTTT
TRBV24-1	TRBD1	NA	TRBJ2-1	CATSDPGQGHEQFF	TGTGCCACCAGTGACCCAGGACAGGGGCATGAGCAGTTCTTC
TRBV20-1	NA	NA	TRBJ2-7	CSANPVYEQYF	TGCAGTGCGAACCCAGTCTACGAGCAGTACTTC
TRBV11-2	NA	NA	TRBJ2-5	CASSPTTPETQYF	TGTGCCAGCAGCCCGACGACCCCGGAGACCCAGTACTTC
TRBV7-2	TRBD2	NA	TRBJ2-3	CASSPYGSGGAPDTQYF	TGTGCCAGCAGCCCCTATGGTAGCGGGGGGGCCCCAGATACGCAGTATTTT
TRBV29-1	TRBD1	NA	TRBJ1-4	CSVEGTGDNEKLFF	TGCAGCGTTGAAGGGACAGGTGATAATGAAAAACTGTTTTTT
TRBV3-1	NA	NA	TRBJ1-6	CASSLQGHNSPLHF	TGTGCCAGCAGCCTACAGGGACATAATTCACCCCTCCACTTT
TRBV25-1	TRBD2	NA	TRBJ2-3	CASSGWMGGGLTDTQYF	TGTGCCAGCAGTGGTTGGATGGGGGGGGGTCTCACAGATACGCAGTATTTT
TRBV10-3	NA	NA	TRBJ1-2	CAISETDDGYTF	TGTGCCATCAGTGAGACCGACGATGGCTACACCTTC
TRBV5-1	TRBD1	NA	TRBJ2-7	CASSPTVGTGPYEQYF	TGCGCCAGCAGCCCTACGGTGGGGACAGGTCCTTACGAGCAGTACTTC
TRBV7-2	NA	NA	TRBJ1-5	CASSRFNQPQHF	TGTGCCAGCAGCAGATTCAATCAGCCCCAGCATTTT
TRBV9	NA	few	TRBJ1-1	CASSGGLNTEAFF	TGTGCCAGCAGCGGGGGGCTGAACACTGAAGCTTTCTTT
TRBV3-1	NA	NA	TRBJ1-4	CASSQGTKGEKLFF	TGTGCCAGCAGCCAAGGGACGAAGGGGGAAAAACTGTTTTTT
TRBV19	NA	NA	TRBJ1-5	CASSIDLDQPQHF	TGTGCCAGTAGTATAGATCTGGATCAGCCCCAGCATTTT
TRBV20-1	NA	NA	TRBJ1-5	CSASNSNQPQHF	TGCAGTGCTAGTAACAGCAATCAGCCCCAGCATTTT
TRBV29-1	NA	NA	TRBJ2-7	CSAQEGTSSYEQYF	TGCAGCGCCCAAGAGGGGACAAGCTCCTACGAGCAGTACTTC
TRBV7-2	NA	NA	TRBJ1-4	CASSLGAANEKLFF	TGTGCCAGCAGCTTAGGGGCGGCTAATGAAAAACTGTTTTTT
TRBV15	TRBD1	NA	TRBJ1-5	CATRNRGLVNQPQHF	TGTGCCACCAGAAACAGGGGGCTAGTCAATCAGCCCCAGCATTTT
TRBV5-1	NA	NA	TRBJ1-6	CASSWSGSGNNSPLHF	TGCGCCAGCAGCTGGTCAGGCTCTGGGAATAATTCACCCCTCCACTTT
TRBV7-9	NA	NA	TRBJ2-5	CASSGSGTAPQETQYF	TGTGCCAGCAGCGGATCCGGGACCGCTCCCCAAGAGACCCAGTACTTC
TRBV15	NA	NA	TRBJ1-3	CATSRVAGTTSNTIYF	TGTGCCACCAGCAGAGTGGCCGGCACCACTTCGAACACCATATATTTT
TRBV6-5	TRBD1	few	TRBJ1-1	CASSTGVTEAFF	TGTGCCAGTTCGACAGGGGTAACTGAAGCTTTCTTT
TRBV5-1	TRBD2	once	TRBJ2-5	CASSTGTKQETQYF	TGCGCCAGCAGCACCGGGACTAAGCAAGAGACCCAGTACTTC
TRBV20-1	NA	NA	TRBJ1-1	CSASRGLMDTEAFF	TGCAGTGCTAGTCGGGGGCTTATGGACACTGAAGCTTTCTTT
TRBV10-2	NA	NA	TRBJ2-7	CASTPAQGISSYEQYF	TGCGCCAGCACCCCGGCACAAGGGATTTCCTCCTACGAGCAGTACTTC
TRBV30	NA	once	TRBJ2-1	CAWSFTPGLLYNEQFF	TGTGCCTGGAGCTTTACACCGGGACTTTTATACAATGAGCAGTTCTTC